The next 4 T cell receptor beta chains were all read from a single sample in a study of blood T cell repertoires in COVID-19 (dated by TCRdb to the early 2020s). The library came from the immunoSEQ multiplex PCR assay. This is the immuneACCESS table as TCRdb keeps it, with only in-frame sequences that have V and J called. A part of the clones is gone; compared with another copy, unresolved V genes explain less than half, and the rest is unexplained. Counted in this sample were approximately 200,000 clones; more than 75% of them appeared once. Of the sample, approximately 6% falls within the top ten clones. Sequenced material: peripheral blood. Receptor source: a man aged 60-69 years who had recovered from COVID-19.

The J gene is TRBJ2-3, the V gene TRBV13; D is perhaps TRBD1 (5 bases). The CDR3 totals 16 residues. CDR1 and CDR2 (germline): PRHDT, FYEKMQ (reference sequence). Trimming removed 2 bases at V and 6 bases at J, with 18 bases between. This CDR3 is CASSLRLQATADTQYF. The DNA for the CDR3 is TGTGCCAGCAGCTTACGGTTACAGGCCACCGCGGATACGCAGTATTTT.

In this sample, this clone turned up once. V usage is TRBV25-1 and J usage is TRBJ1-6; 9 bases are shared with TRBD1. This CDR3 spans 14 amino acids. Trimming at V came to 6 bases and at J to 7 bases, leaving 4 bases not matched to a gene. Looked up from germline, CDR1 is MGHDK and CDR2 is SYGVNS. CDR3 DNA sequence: TGTGCCAGCAGGACGGGGACAGGGAATTCACCCCTCCACTTT. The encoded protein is CASRTGTGNSPLHF.

CDR3 DNA: TGCAGTGCTGGACAGGACACTGAAGCTTTCTTT. This gives the protein CSAGQDTEAFF. The rearrangement joins TRBV20-1 to TRBJ1-1, with TRBD1 matching 7 bases. CDR1 is DFQATT, CDR2 SNEGSKA, per germline (reference sequence). This CDR3 spans 11 amino acids. V was pared by 5 bases and J by 3 bases, with 0 bases of the junction left unmatched.

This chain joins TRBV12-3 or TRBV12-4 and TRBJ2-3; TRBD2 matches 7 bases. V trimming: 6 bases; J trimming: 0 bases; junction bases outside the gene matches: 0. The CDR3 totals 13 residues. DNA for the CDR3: TGTGCCAGCAGCGGGGGGAGCACAGATACGCAGTATTTT. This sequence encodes CASSGGSTDTQYF.